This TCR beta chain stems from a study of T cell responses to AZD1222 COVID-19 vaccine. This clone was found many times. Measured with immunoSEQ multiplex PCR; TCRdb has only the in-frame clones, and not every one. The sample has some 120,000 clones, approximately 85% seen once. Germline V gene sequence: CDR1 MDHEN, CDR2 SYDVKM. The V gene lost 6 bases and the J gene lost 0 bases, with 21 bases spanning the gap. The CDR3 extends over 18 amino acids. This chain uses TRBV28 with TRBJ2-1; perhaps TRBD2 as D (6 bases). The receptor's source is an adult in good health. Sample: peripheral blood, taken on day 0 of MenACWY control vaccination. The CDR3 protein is CASSLRGALLSSYNEQFF. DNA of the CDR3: TGTGCCAGCAGCCTCCGCGGGGCCCTTTTGAGCTCCTACAATGAGCAGTTCTTC.